This TCR beta chain was sequenced for a study of cytomegalovirus exposure and HLA in healthy donors. Notes on the study in general: In an earlier analysis, about 87% or about 30%: the productive usage of most TCR beta V segments. HLA allele associations emerged for about 18,000 TCR beta sequences in a later analysis, at 0.05 false discovery rate.

The PCR was carried out with 60 Vbeta primers and 13 Jbeta primers. Assay used: immunoSEQ multiplex PCR; TCRdb lists only in-frame clones, some missing. The table counts 40,000 to 50,000 clones; 2.1% lies in the top ten. Comments on this clone: Its antigen is not known.

The V gene's germline CDR1 is SNHLY and CDR2 FYNNEI. V lost 9 bases, J lost 3 bases, and 4 bases stayed unmatched. This CDR3 has 13 residues. The chain uses TRBV2 and TRBJ2-3, with TRBD1 matching 9 bases. Specimen: PBMCs. The clonotype was recovered from a woman in her thirties or forties in good health and CMV-seronegative. CDR3 DNA sequence: TGTGCCAGTGGGACAGGGTATACAGATACGCAGTATTTT. This encodes CASGTGYTDTQYF.